These 32 T cell receptor beta chains were all obtained from the same sample, sequenced in a study of PD-L1 blockade in urothelial cancer (dated by TCRdb to 2015 to 2018). The library was prepared using the immunoSEQ multiplex PCR assay. The source is immuneACCESS, and TCRdb retained only in-frame sequences with V and J called. Part of the clones is not carried over; for the studies checked, unresolved V genes explain less than half of this, and the remainder is unexplained. The sample table lists about 50,000 clones, 70% to 90% of them with a count of one. The ten largest clones represent roughly 22% of the sample. This sample's time point label indicates: pretreatment peripheral blood. The sequenced sample was PBMCs, obtained around atezolizumab (anti-PD-L1) treatment. The receptors were sampled from a man in his fifties or sixties with urothelial cancer.

The chain uses TRBV6-5 and TRBJ2-3, with D perhaps matching TRBD1 (6 bases). This CDR3 is built from 14 residues. Trimming cost V 6 bases and J 0 bases, with 10 bases left between them. CDR1 and CDR2 from the germline V gene are MNHEY and SVGAGI. This CDR3 reads CASRDSTSTDTQYF. CDR3 nucleotides: TGTGCCAGCAGGGACAGCACTAGCACAGATACGCAGTATTTT.

Here the CDR3 reads CASSFSRTGGEDTQYF. CDR3 DNA sequence: TGCGCCAGCAGCTTCTCCAGGACAGGGGGCGAAGATACGCAGTATTTT. V gene TRBV5-1 combines with J gene TRBJ2-3, with TRBD1 matching 11 bases. CDR1 is SGHRS and CDR2 is YFSETQ in the germline V gene. The CDR3 covers 16 residues. Trimming cost V 2 bases and J 5 bases; bases outside gene matches: 7.

The chain employs TRBV5-1 and TRBJ2-7; possibly TRBD1 for D (6 bases). With 0 bases removed from V and 7 bases from J, the gap between germline ends came to 17 bases. This CDR3 is built from 15 residues. Germline values: CDR1 SGHRS, CDR2 YFSETQ. The CDR3 sequence is CASSLAFQGPAEQYF. Here the CDR3 DNA reads TGCGCCAGCAGCTTGGCCTTTCAGGGGCCAGCTGAGCAGTACTTC.

The chain carries TRBV30 and TRBJ1-4, with 10 bases fitting TRBD1. Germline V gene data show CDR1 as GTSNPN and CDR2 as SVGIG (reference sequence). CDR3 length: 14 residues. Losses at the gene ends were 3 bases for V and 7 bases for J; bases not matched to a gene: 5. For the CDR3, the DNA is TGTGCCTGGAGAAGACAGGGGGCCGGTGAAAAACTGTTTTTT. This gives the protein CAWRRQGAGEKLFF.

The chain is built from TRBV10-3 and TRBJ2-3, with 13 bases matching TRBD2. With V trimmed by 5 bases and J by 5 bases, 13 bases remained unmatched. This CDR3 region has 18 residues. Germline lookup yields CDR1 ENHRY and CDR2 SYGVKD. The CDR3 here is CAISNVGLAGADGDTQYF. CDR3 DNA: TGTGCCATCAGTAACGTCGGACTAGCGGGAGCGGATGGAGATACGCAGTATTTT.

There are a few counts of this clone. The chain couples TRBV2 to TRBJ1-2, with 8 bases aligning to TRBD1. Unmatched junction bases numbered 4, after V lost 5 bases and J lost 2 bases. The germline V gene has CDR1 SNHLY and CDR2 FYNNEI. The CDR3 extends over 14 amino acids. The CDR3 nucleotides are TGTGCCAGCAGTCAGGGACAGGTCAACTATGGCTACACCTTC. Translating it yields CASSQGQVNYGYTF.

The chain has TRBV6-1 and TRBJ2-1, with 9 nucleotides matching TRBD2. This CDR3 is 15 amino acids long. V lost 8 bases to trimming and J lost 5 bases; unmatched junction nucleotides: 10. Germline assignment: CDR1 MNHNS and CDR2 SASEGT. As DNA, the CDR3 is TGTGCCAGCGGAGTGATGTCTAGCGGGAACAATGAGCAGTTCTTC. Its protein is CASGVMSSGNNEQFF.

V is TRBV7-2 and J is TRBJ1-2, with 11 bases identical to TRBD1. With V trimmed by 5 bases and J by 8 bases, 10 bases remained unmatched. The CDR3 has 15 residues. Per germline, CDR1 SGHTA and CDR2 FQGNSA. This CDR3 reads CASSPPGQGEHGYTF. DNA for the CDR3: TGTGCCAGCAGCCCGCCGGGACAGGGGGAGCACGGCTACACCTTC.

The chain joins TRBV6-5 to TRBJ1-5; D is unresolved. Trimming took off 8 bases at V and 1 base at J, with 9 bases between the two ends. Germline CDR1 MNHEY, CDR2 SVGAGI. The CDR3 consists of 13 residues. This CDR3 reads CASGSRSNQPQHF. CDR3 nucleotide sequence: TGTGCCAGCGGTAGCAGAAGCAATCAGCCCCAGCATTTT.

V and J are TRBV6-4 and TRBJ1-1; tentative D call: TRBD1 (5 bases). Per the germline V gene, CDR1 is MRHNA and CDR2 is SNTAGT. Trimming removed 0 bases from V and 1 base from J, with 6 bases in between. The CDR3 has 14 amino acids. The CDR3 nucleotides are TGTGCCAGCAGTGACTCCGACAGGAACACTGAAGCTTTCTTT. This encodes CASSDSDRNTEAFF.

The chain is built from TRBV13 and TRBJ2-7; a possible D gene is TRBD2 (6 bases). Trimming took off 5 bases at V and 0 bases at J, with 17 bases between the two ends. Germline CDR1 PRHDT, CDR2 FYEKMQ (reference sequence). There are 16 residues in the CDR3. The CDR3 protein is CASSRSGGTSSYEQYF. DNA of the CDR3: TGTGCCAGCAGCCGCTCTGGAGGGACGAGCTCCTACGAGCAGTACTTC.

J is TRBJ1-2 and V is TRBV4-3; 7 nucleotides align to TRBD1. The V segment lost 6 bases and the J segment 4 bases; nucleotides outside the gene matches: 11. This CDR3 is built from 15 residues. CDR1 is LGHNA and CDR2 is YSLEER in the germline V gene. The CDR3 sequence is CASSLDRAGSYGYTF. The CDR3 region has the DNA TGCGCCAGCAGTCTTGACAGGGCAGGGAGCTATGGCTACACCTTC.

In DNA form, the CDR3 reads TGTGCCAGCAGCGTAGATCCAGCGGGGGGGGAAACAGATACGCAGTATTTT. Protein: CASSVDPAGGETDTQYF. The rearrangement links TRBV9 to TRBJ2-3; 10 bases align to TRBD2. Germline lookup yields CDR1 SGDLS and CDR2 YYNGEE. Trimming took 0 bases from V and 3 from J; bases not matched to a gene: 7. The CDR3 consists of 17 residues.

The V and J genes are TRBV25-1 and TRBJ1-2; the match to TRBD1 covers 11 bases. The CDR3 is 14 residues long. The germline V gene encodes CDR1 MGHDK and CDR2 SYGVNS. With 4 bases clipped from V and 7 bases from J, the junction kept 5 bases outside the gene matches. The CDR3 DNA is TGTGCCAGCAGTGGGACAGGGGGCTCCTCTGGCTACACCTTC. It codes for CASSGTGGSSGYTF.

CDR3 sequence reads: CASSWGLAGANRDNEQFF. CDR3 in DNA: TGCGCCAGCAGCTGGGGACTAGCGGGAGCTAATCGGGACAATGAGCAGTTCTTC. The V gene is TRBV5-1, the J gene TRBJ2-1, with TRBD2 matching over 14 bases. This CDR3 is built from 18 residues. The germline CDR1 and CDR2 sequences are SGHRS and YFSETQ. Germline trimming cut 3 bases from V and 5 bases from J; bases unmatched to any gene: 10.

This rearrangement joins TRBV4-1 to TRBJ2-7; 9 positions match TRBD2. Trimming removed 4 bases from V and 2 bases from J; junction bases left unmatched: 6. Germline CDR1 is MGHRA and CDR2 is YSYEKL. The CDR3 spans 15 residues. The CDR3 is CASSRLSGGTYEQYF. DNA of the CDR3: TGCGCCAGCAGCCGCCTTAGCGGGGGCACCTACGAGCAGTACTTC.

The genes are TRBV29-1 and TRBJ2-5; 10 bases are shared with TRBD2. J gave up 4 bases and V 4 bases, and 0 bases lay outside the gene matches. The length of the CDR3 is 12 residues. In germline, CDR1 is SQVTM, CDR2 ANQGSEA. This chain's CDR3 is CSVGLAGETQYF. CDR3 bases: TGCAGCGTTGGACTAGCGGGAGAGACCCAGTACTTC.

The V call is TRBV9, the J call TRBJ1-1; D is perhaps TRBD1 (6 bases). The CDR3 runs to 14 residues. Looked up from germline, CDR1 is SGDLS and CDR2 is YYNGEE. Trimming stripped 0 bases from V and 0 bases from J, with 6 bases between. The CDR3 coding sequence is TGTGCCAGCAGCGTAGGACAGGTGAACACTGAAGCTTTCTTT. Translated: CASSVGQVNTEAFF.

This clone was counted a single time. The gene calls are TRBV6-5 and TRBJ2-7; 10 positions agree with TRBD2. With 5 bases clipped from V and 6 bases from J, the junction kept 4 bases outside the gene matches. The CDR3 totals 13 residues. From germline, CDR1 is MNHEY and CDR2 SVGAGI. The CDR3 bases are TGTGCCAGCAGTCTCCGGACTAGCGGCGAGCAGTACTTC. This encodes CASSLRTSGEQYF.

This clone has a single count. The gene calls are TRBV19 and TRBJ2-6; D perhaps matches TRBD1 (6 bases). The CDR3 spans 16 residues. The germline CDR1 and CDR2 sequences are LNHDA and SQIVND (reference sequence). V lost 6 bases to trimming and J lost 0 bases, with 12 bases between them. The CDR3 bases are TGTGCCAGTAGGCACCGGGACACCTCTGGGGCCAACGTCCTGACTTTC. It codes for CASRHRDTSGANVLTF.

The genes are TRBV5-1 and TRBJ1-2, with 8 bases fitting TRBD1. The ends lost 2 bases at V and 3 bases at J; junction bases unmatched: 3. CDR3 length: 14 residues. Germline CDR1 SGHRS, CDR2 YFSETQ. The CDR3 reads CASSFEGQDYGYTF. DNA of the CDR3: TGCGCCAGCAGCTTCGAGGGACAGGACTATGGCTACACCTTC.

The chain carries TRBV30 and TRBJ1-5; D is ambiguous. The CDR3 sequence is 12 residues long. The germline CDR1 and CDR2 sequences are GTSNPN and SVGIG (reference sequence). Trimming took off 4 bases at V and 6 bases at J, with 10 bases between the two ends. Here the CDR3 DNA reads TGTGCCTGGACCAATGGAGCTCAGCCCCAGCATTTT. Translating gives CAWTNGAQPQHF.

The gene calls are TRBV19 and TRBJ1-5, with 7 positions matching TRBD1. The CDR3 sequence is 14 residues long. CDR1 and CDR2 from the germline V gene are LNHDA and SQIVND (reference sequence). J lost 7 bases, V lost 5 bases, and 8 bases had no gene match. CDR3 loop: CASSPRGQGQPQHF. In nucleotides, the CDR3 is TGTGCCAGTAGTCCGAGGGGGCAGGGCCAGCCCCAGCATTTT.

The chain is built from TRBV14 and TRBJ2-1; D is perhaps TRBD1 (5 bases). The germline V gene has CDR1 SGHDN and CDR2 FVKESK. This CDR3 region has 14 residues. The V gene lost 0 bases and the J gene lost 7 bases, with 10 bases spanning the gap. The CDR3 DNA reads TGTGCCAGCAGCCAAGATCTAGGGGCGAATGAGCAGTTCTTC. It translates to CASSQDLGANEQFF.

The genes are TRBV5-1 and TRBJ2-3, with D maybe TRBD2 (6 bases). Germline lookup yields CDR1 SGHRS and CDR2 YFSETQ. The CDR3 is made up of 15 amino acids. V gave up 4 bases and J gave up 3 bases, with 15 bases separating them. DNA of the CDR3: TGCGCCAGCAGCCCGGGACTCGAAGCGACAGATACGCAGTATTTT. It is translated as CASSPGLEATDTQYF.

CDR3 in amino acids: CASSGSRDGTGGEVSGYTF. The CDR3 DNA reads TGTGCCAGCAGCGGTTCCCGGGACGGAACAGGAGGGGAGGTTTCTGGCTACACCTTC. J is TRBJ1-2 and V is TRBV9; a weak D match, TRBD1 (5 bases). Germline-derived CDR1 and CDR2 are SGDLS and YYNGEE. Trimming removed 3 bases at V and 7 bases at J, with 31 bases between. The CDR3 has 19 residues.

The rearrangement links TRBV19 to TRBJ1-6; a possible D gene is TRBD1 (6 bases). Germline V gene lookup returns CDR1 LNHDA and CDR2 SQIVND (reference sequence). With 4 bases removed from V and 0 bases from J, the gap between germline ends came to 10 bases. CDR3 length: 16 residues. The CDR3 reads CASSTGVNSYNSPLHF. DNA of the CDR3: TGTGCCAGTAGTACAGGGGTTAACTCCTATAATTCACCCCTCCACTTT.

The rearrangement links TRBV9 to TRBJ2-3, with 10 bases fitting TRBD2. After removal of 2 bases from V and 2 bases from J, the junction contained 2 bases not matched to a gene. There are 15 residues in the CDR3. Germline V gene sequence: CDR1 SGDLS, CDR2 YYNGEE. CDR3 loop: CASSVGLANTDTQYF. In nucleotides, the CDR3 is TGTGCCAGCAGCGTGGGACTAGCGAACACAGATACGCAGTATTTT.

The chain joins TRBV29-1 to TRBJ1-2; perhaps TRBD1 as D (5 bases). With 4 bases removed from V and 5 bases from J, the gap between germline ends came to 14 bases. The germline gives CDR1 SQVTM, CDR2 ANQGSEA. The CDR3 contains 13 residues. The CDR3, as DNA: TGCAGCGTTGGGGGCGGGGGTGGATATGGCTACACCTTC. It encodes CSVGGGGGYGYTF.

The chain combines TRBV30 with TRBJ1-4, with 9 bases lining up with TRBD1. V lost 2 bases to trimming and J lost 7 bases; unmatched junction nucleotides: 2. Germline V gives CDR1 GTSNPN, CDR2 SVGIG (reference sequence). CDR3 length: 13 residues. The CDR3 is CAWSRQGVEKLFF. The DNA of the CDR3 is TGTGCCTGGAGTAGACAGGGGGTTGAAAAACTGTTTTTT.

The chain is built from TRBV6-1 and TRBJ2-1; 8 positions agree with TRBD2. The germline gives CDR1 MNHNS, CDR2 SASEGT. The CDR3 sequence is 15 residues long. V shed 4 bases, J shed 7 bases, and the junction held 9 bases outside the gene matches. CDR3 region: CASSVEAGEENEQFF. The CDR3 DNA follows: TGTGCCAGCAGTGTGGAAGCGGGAGAAGAGAATGAGCAGTTCTTC.

V gene TRBV13 combines with J gene TRBJ1-1; D may be TRBD1 (6 bases). The CDR3 loop spans 13 amino acids. Germline V gene data show CDR1 as PRHDT and CDR2 as FYEKMQ (reference sequence). V gave up 5 bases and J gave up 5 bases, with 12 bases separating them. CDR3 DNA sequence: TGTGCCAGCAGCCCAGGGGTGAGGACTGAAGCTTTCTTT. Its protein product is CASSPGVRTEAFF.